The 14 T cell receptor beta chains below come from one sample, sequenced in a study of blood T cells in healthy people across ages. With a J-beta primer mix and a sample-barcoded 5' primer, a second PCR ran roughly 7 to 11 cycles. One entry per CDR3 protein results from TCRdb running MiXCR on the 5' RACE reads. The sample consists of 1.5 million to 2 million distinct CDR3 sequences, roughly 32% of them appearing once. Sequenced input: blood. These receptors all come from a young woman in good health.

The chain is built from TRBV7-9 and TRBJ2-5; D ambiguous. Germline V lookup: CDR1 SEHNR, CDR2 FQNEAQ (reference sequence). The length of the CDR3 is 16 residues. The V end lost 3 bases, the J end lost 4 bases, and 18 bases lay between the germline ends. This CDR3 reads CASSLTGFPFGETQYF. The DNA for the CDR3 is TGTGCCAGCAGCTTGACCGGCTTCCCTTTCGGAGAGACCCAGTACTTC.

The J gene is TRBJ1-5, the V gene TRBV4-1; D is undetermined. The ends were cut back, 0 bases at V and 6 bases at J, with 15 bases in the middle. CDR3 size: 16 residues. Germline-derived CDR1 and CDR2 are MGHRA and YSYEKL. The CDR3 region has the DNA TGCGCCAGCAGCCAAGAGCGGACGGACGGCACTCAGCCCCAGCATTTT. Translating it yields CASSQERTDGTQPQHF.

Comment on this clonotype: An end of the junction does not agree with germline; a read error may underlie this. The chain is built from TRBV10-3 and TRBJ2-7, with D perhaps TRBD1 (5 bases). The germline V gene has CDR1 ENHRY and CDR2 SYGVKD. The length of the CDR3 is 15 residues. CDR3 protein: CAIGESTAEFYEQYF. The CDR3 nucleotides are TGTGCCATCGGTGAGTCGACAGCCGAATTCTACGAGCAGTACTTC.

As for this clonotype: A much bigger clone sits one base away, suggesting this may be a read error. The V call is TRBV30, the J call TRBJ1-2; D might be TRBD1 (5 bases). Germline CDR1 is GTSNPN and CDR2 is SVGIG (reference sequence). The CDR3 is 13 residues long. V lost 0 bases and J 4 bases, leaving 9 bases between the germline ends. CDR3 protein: CAWSVPGSYGYTF. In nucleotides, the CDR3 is TGTGCCTGGAGTGTACCAGGGAGCTATGGCTACACCTTC.

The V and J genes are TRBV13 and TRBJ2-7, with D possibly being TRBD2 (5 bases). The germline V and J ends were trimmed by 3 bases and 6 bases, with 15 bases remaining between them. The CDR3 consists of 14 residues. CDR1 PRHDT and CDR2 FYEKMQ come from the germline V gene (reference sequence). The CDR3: CASSLGSGGFEQYF. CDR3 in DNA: TGTGCCAGCAGCTTGGGATCGGGCGGGTTCGAGCAGTACTTC.

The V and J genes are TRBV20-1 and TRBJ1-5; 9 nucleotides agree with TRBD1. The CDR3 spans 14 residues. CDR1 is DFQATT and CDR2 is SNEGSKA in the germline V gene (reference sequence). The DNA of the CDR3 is TGCAGCGCACAGGGGGCATATGGCAATCAGCCCCAGCATTTT. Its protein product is CSAQGAYGNQPQHF.

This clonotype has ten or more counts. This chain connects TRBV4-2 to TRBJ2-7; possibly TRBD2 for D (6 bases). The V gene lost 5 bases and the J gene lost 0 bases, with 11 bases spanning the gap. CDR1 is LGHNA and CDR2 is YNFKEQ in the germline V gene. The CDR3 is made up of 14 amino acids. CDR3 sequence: CASSEGLTSYEQYF. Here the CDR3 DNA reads TGTGCCAGCAGCGAGGGACTCACCTCCTACGAGCAGTACTTC.

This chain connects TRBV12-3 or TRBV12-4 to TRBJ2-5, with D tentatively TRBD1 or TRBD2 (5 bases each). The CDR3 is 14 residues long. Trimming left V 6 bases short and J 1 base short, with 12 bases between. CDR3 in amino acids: CASSGTLPQETQYF. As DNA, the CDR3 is TGTGCCAGCAGCGGGACCCTTCCCCAAGAGACCCAGTACTTC.

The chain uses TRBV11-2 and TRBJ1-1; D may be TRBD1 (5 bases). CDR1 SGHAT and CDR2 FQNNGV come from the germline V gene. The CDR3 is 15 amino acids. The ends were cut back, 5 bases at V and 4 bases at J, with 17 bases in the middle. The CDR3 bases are TGTGCCAGCAGCCAAACGTCGGGGGGGAGCACTGAAGCTTTCTTT. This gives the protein CASSQTSGGSTEAFF.

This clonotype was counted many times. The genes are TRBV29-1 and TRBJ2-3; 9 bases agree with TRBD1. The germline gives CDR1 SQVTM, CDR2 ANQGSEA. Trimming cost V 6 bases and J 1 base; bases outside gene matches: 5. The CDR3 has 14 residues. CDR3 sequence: CSVVRDRGTDTQYF. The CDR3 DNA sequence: TGCAGCGTGGTCCGGGACAGGGGCACAGATACGCAGTATTTT.

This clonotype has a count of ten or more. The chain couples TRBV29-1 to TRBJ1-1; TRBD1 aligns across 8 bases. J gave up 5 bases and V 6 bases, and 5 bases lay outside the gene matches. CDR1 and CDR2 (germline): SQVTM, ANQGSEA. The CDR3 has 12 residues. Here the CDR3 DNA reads TGCAGCGTAGGGACAGGATGGACTGAAGCTTTCTTT. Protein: CSVGTGWTEAFF.

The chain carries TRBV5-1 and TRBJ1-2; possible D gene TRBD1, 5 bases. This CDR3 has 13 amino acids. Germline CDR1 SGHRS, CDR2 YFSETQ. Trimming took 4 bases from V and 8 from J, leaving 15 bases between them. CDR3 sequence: CASSPTGPEGYTF. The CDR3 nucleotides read TGCGCCAGCAGCCCTACGGGGCCGGAGGGCTACACCTTC.

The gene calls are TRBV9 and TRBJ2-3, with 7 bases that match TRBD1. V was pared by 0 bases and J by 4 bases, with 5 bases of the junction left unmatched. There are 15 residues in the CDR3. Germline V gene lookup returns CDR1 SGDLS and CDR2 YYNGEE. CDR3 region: CASSVVDRAPDTQYF. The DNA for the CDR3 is TGTGCCAGCAGCGTAGTTGACAGGGCGCCAGATACGCAGTATTTT.

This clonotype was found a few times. The DNA for the CDR3 is TGCGCCAGCAGCTCCGGGCAGTCCCTCTCCTACGAGCAGTACTTC. As protein: CASSSGQSLSYEQYF. This chain links TRBV5-1 with TRBJ2-7, with no clear D. The V gene lost 3 bases and the J gene lost 0 bases, with 13 bases spanning the gap. The CDR3 consists of 15 residues. Per the germline V gene, CDR1 is SGHRS and CDR2 is YFSETQ. The full variable domain, its missing parts supplied by reference TRBV5-1 and TRBJ2-7, is KAGVTQTPRYLIKTRGQQVTLSCSPISGHRSVSWYQQTPGQGLQFLFEYFSETQRNKGNFPGRFSGRQFSNSRSEMNVSTLELGDSALYLCASSSGQSLSYEQYFGPGTRLTVT.